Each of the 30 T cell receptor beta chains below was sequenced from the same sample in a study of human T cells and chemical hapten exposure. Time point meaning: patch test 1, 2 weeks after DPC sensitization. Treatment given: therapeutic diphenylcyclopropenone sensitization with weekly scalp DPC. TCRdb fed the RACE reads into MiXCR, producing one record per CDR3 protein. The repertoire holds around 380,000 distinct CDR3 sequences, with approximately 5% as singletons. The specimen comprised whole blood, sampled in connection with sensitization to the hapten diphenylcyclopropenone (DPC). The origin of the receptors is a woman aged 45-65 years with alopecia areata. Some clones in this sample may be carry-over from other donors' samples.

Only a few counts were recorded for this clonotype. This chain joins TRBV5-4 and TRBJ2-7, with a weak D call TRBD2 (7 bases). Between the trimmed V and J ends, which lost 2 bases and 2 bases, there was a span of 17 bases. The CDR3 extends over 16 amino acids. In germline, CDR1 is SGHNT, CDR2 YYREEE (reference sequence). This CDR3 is CASSLNAGARPYEQYF. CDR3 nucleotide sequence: TGTGCCAGCAGCTTAAACGCGGGGGCACGTCCCTACGAGCAGTACTTC.

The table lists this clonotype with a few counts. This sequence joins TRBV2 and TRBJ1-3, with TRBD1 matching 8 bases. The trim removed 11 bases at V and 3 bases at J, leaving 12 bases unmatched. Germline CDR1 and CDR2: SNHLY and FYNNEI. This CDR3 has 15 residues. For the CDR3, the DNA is TGTGCCTCTCAGGGGGGCAGGGGGCTTGGAAACACCATATATTTT. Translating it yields CASQGGRGLGNTIYF.

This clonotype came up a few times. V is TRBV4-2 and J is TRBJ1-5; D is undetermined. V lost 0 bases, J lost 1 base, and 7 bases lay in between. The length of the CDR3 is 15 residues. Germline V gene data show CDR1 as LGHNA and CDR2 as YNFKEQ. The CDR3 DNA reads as TGTGCCAGCAGCCAAGACGTGGTCAGCAATCAGCCCCAGCATTTT. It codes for CASSQDVVSNQPQHF.

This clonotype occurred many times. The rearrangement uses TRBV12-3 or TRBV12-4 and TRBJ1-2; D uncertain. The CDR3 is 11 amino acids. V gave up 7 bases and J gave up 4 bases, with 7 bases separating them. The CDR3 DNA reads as TGTGCCAGCACTCCTTTCTATGGCTACACCTTC. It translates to CASTPFYGYTF.

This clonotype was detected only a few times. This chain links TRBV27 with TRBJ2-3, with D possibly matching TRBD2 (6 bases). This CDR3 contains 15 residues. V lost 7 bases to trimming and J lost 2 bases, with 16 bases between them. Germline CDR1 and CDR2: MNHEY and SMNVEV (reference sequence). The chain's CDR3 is CASIGRSGYTDTQYF. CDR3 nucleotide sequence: TGTGCCAGCATTGGCCGTAGCGGCTACACAGATACGCAGTATTTT.

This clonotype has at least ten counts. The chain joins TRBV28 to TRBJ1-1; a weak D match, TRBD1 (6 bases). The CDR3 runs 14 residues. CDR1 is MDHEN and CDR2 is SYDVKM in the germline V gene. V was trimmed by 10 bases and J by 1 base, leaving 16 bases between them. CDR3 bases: TGTGCCATCCGACCGGGACAACAGAACACTGAAGCTTTCTTT. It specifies CAIRPGQQNTEAFF.

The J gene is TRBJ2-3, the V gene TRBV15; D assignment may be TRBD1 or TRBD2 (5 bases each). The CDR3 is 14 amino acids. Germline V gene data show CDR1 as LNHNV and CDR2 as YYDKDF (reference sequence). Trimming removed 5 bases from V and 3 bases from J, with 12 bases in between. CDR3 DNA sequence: TGTGCCACCAGCGGGGGACGGGCAACAGATACGCAGTATTTT. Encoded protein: CATSGGRATDTQYF.

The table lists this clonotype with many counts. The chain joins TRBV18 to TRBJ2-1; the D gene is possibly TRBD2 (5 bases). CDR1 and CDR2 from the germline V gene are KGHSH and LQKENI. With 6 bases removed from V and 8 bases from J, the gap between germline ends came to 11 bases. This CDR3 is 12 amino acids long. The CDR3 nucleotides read TGTGCCAGCTCGTCCACTAGAGATGAGCAGTTCTTC. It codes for CASSSTRDEQFF.

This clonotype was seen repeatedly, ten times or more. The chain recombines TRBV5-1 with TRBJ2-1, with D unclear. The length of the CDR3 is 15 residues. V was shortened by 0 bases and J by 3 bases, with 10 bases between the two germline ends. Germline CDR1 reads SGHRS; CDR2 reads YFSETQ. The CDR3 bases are TGCGCCAGCAGCTTGGGGGCTACTGGCTACAATGAGCAGTTCTTC. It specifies CASSLGATGYNEQFF.

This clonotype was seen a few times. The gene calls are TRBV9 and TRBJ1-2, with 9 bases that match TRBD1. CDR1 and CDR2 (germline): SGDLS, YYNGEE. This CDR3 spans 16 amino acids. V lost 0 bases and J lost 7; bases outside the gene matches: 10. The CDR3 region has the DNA TGTGCCAGCAGCGTAGCTACAGGGGGCGAGGCGGCTGGCTACACCTTC. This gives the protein CASSVATGGEAAGYTF.

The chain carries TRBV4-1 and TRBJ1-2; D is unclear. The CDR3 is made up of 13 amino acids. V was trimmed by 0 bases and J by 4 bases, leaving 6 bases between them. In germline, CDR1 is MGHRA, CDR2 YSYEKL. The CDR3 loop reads CASSQEASYGYTF. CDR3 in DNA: TGCGCCAGCAGCCAAGAAGCATCCTATGGCTACACCTTC.

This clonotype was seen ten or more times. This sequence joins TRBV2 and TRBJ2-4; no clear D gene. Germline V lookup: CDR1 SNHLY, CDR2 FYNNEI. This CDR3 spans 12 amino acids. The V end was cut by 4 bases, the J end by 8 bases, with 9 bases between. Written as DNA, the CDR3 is TGTGCCAGCAGTGCCCCTCCTGACATTCAGTACTTC. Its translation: CASSAPPDIQYF.

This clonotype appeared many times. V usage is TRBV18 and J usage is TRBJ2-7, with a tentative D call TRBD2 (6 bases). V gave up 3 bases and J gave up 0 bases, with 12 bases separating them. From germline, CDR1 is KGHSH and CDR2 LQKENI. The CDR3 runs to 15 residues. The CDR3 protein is CASSPSSDLSYEQYF. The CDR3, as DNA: TGTGCCAGCTCACCTTCTAGCGACCTCTCCTACGAGCAGTACTTC.

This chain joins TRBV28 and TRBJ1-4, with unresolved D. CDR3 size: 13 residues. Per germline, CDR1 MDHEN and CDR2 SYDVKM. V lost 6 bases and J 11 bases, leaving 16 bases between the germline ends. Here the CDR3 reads CASSLQLLGKLFF. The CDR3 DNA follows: TGTGCCAGCAGCCTTCAACTGCTCGGGAAACTGTTTTTT.

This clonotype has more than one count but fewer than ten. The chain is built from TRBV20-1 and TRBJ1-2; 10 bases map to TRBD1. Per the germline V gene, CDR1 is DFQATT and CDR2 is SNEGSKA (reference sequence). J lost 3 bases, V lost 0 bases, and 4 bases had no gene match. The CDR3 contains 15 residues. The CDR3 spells CSARDWDRGDYGYTF. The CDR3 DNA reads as TGCAGTGCTAGAGACTGGGACAGGGGCGACTATGGCTACACCTTC.

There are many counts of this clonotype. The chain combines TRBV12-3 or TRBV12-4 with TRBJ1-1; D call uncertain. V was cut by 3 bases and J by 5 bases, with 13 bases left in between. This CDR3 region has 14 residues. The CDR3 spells CASSFAGSGTEAFF. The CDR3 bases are TGTGCCAGCAGTTTTGCGGGGAGTGGTACTGAAGCTTTCTTT.

The CDR3 sequence is CSAQGVTEAFF. CDR3 bases: TGCAGTGCTCAGGGGGTGACTGAAGCTTTCTTT. This chain links TRBV20-1 with TRBJ1-1, with 7 bases identical to TRBD1. The germline gives CDR1 DFQATT, CDR2 SNEGSKA (reference sequence). The CDR3 is 11 amino acids. Trimming cost V 5 bases and J 5 bases; bases outside gene matches: 2.

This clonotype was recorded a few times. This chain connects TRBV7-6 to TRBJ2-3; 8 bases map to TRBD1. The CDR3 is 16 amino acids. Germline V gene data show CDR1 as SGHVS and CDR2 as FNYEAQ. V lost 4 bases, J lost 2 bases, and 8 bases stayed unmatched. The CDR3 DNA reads TGTGCCAGCAGCTACACAGGGGGACGATACACAGATACGCAGTATTTT. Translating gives CASSYTGGRYTDTQYF.

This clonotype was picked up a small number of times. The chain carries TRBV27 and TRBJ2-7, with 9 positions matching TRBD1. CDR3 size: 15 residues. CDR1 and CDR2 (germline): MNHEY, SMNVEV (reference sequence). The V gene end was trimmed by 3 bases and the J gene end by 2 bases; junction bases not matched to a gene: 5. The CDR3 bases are TGTGCCAGCAGTTTGGACAGGGGAGGCCCCTACGAGCAGTACTTC. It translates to CASSLDRGGPYEQYF.

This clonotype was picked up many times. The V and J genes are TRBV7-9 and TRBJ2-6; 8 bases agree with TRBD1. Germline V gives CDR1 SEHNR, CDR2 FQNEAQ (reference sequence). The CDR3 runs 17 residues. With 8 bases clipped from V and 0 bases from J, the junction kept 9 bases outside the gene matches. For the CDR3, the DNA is TGTGCCAGCGTATTCACAGGGGGACACTCTGGGGCCAACGTCCTGACTTTC. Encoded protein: CASVFTGGHSGANVLTF. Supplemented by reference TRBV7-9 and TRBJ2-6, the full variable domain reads DTGVSQNPRHKITKRGQNVTFRCDPISEHNRLYWYRQTLGQGPEFLTYFQNEAQLEKSRLLSDRFSAERPKGSFSTLEIQRTEQGDSAMYLCASVFTGGHSGANVLTFGAGSRLTVL.

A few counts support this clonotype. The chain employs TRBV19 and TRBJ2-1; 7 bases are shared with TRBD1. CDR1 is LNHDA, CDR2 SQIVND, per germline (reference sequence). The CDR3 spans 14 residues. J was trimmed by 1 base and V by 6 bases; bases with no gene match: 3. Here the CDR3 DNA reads TGTGCCAGTAGGACACAGGGGTCCTACAATGAGCAGTTCTTC. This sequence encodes CASRTQGSYNEQFF.

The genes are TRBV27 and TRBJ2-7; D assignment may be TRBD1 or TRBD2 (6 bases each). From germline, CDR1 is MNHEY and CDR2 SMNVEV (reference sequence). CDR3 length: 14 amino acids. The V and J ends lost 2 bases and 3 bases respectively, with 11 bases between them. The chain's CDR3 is CASSLARGLYEQYF. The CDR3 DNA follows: TGTGCCAGCAGTTTAGCCAGGGGACTCTACGAGCAGTACTTC.

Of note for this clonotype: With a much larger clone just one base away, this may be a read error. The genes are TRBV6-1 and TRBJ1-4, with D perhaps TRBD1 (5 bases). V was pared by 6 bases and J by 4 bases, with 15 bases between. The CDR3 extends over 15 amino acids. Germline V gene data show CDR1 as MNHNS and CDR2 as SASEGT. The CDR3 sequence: CASRTRGLDNEKLFF. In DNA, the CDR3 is TGTGCCAGCAGAACCCGGGGGTTGGATAATGAAAAACTGTTTTTT.

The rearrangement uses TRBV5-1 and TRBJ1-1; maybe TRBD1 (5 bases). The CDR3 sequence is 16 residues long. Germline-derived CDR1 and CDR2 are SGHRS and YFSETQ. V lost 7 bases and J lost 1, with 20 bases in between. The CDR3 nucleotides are TGCGCCAGCGGTTACCGCCGGGGGTCGGGGAACACTGAAGCTTTCTTT. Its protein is CASGYRRGSGNTEAFF.

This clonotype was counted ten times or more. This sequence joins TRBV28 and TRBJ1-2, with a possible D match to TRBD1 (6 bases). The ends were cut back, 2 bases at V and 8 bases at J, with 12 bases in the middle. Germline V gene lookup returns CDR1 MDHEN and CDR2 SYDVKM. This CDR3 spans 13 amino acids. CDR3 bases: TGTGCCAGCAGTTTAGGCAGGGACAAAGGCTACACCTTC. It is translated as CASSLGRDKGYTF.

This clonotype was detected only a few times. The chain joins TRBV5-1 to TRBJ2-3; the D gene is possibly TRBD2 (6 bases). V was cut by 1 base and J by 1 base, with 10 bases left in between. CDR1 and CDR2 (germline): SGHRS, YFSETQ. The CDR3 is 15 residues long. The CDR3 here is CASSLKGGGTDTQYF. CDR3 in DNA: TGCGCCAGCAGCTTGAAAGGAGGGGGCACAGATACGCAGTATTTT.

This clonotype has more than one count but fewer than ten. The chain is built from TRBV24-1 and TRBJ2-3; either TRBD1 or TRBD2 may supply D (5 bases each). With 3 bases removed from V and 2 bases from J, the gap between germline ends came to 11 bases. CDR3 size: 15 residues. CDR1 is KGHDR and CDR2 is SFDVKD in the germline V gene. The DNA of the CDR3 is TGTGCCACCAGTGATACCGGGACCCTCACAGATACGCAGTATTTT. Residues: CATSDTGTLTDTQYF.

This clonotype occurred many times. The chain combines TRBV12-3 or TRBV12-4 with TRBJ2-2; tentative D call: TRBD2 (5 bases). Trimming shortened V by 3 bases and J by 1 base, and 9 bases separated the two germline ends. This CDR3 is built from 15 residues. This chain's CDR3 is CASSLRAGNTGELFF. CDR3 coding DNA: TGTGCCAGCAGTTTGAGGGCGGGGAACACCGGGGAGCTGTTTTTT.

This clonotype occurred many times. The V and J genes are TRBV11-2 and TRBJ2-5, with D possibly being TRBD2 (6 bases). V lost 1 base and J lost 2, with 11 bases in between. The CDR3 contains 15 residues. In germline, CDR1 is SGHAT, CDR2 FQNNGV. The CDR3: CASSLGASAQETQYF. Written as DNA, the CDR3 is TGTGCCAGCAGCTTAGGGGCTAGCGCACAAGAGACCCAGTACTTC. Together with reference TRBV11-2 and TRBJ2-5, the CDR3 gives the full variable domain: EAGVAQSPRYKIIEKRQSVAFWCNPISGHATLYWYQQILGQGPKLLIQFQNNGVVDDSQLPKDRFSAERLKGVDSTLKIQPAKLEDSAVYLCASSLGASAQETQYFGPGTRLLVL.

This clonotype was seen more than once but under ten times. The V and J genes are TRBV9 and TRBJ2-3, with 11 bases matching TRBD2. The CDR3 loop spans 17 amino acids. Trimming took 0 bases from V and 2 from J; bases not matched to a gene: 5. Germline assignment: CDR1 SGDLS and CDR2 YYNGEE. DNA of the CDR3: TGTGCCAGCAGCGTAGAGCCTAGCGGGGGGCTCACAGATACGCAGTATTTT. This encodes CASSVEPSGGLTDTQYF.